This TCR beta chain was documented in a study of blood T cell repertoires in COVID-19. Study in general: Researchers got acute and convalescent COVID-19 samples from the United States, Italy and Spain. Nucleic acid was either cDNA or gDNA, and it came from T cells, B-cell-depleted T cells, or PBMCs.

In the study's own analysis: Scientists estimated how many nucleated cells there were by amplifying reference gene primers. The table came from immunoSEQ multiplex PCR; TCRdb's copy has only in-frame clones and leaves some out. That table furnishes V, J and clone size, whereas the DNA furnished D and trimming. The sample lists approximately 100,000 clones; roughly 80% were seen once. Germline values: CDR1 MNHEY, CDR2 SVGEGT. CDR3 size: 13 residues. Trimming stripped 4 bases from V and 14 bases from J, with 20 bases between. Material for sequencing was peripheral blood. The source is an elderly woman with acute or convalescent COVID-19. V is TRBV6-2 or TRBV6-3 and J is TRBJ1-2; TRBD1 is a possible D gene (5 bases). The chain's CDR3 is CASSSEITGPITF. DNA for the CDR3: TGTGCCAGCAGTTCGGAAATAACAGGTCCAATAACCTTC.